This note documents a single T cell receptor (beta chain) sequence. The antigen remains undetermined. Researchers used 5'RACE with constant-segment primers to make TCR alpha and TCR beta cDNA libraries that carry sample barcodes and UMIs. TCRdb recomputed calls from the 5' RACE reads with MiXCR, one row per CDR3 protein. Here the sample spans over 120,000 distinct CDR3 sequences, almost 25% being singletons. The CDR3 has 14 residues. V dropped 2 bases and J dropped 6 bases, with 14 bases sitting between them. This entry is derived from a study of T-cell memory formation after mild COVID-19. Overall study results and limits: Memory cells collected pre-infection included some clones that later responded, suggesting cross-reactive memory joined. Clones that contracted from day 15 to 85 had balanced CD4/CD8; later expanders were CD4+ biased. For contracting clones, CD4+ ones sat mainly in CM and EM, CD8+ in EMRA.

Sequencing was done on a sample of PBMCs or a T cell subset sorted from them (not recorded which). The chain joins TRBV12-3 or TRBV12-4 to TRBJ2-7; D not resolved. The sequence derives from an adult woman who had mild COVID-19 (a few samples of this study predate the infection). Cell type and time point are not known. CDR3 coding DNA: TGTGCCAGCAGTTTATTAGTAGCCGAAGGCGAGCAGTACTTC. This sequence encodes CASSLLVAEGEQYF.